The present TCR beta chain was sequenced within a study of early T cells in non-severe SARS-CoV-2 infection. General study findings and limits: Matching results from VDJdb favored anti-spike CD8 responses, leaving private and CD4 specificities undetected.

This clonotype occurred many times. As yet, its antigen is unknown. Individually, cDNA molecules had unique molecular identifiers attached to them. TCRdb reprocessed the 5' RACE reads with MiXCR, giving one entry per CDR3 protein. The sample carries some 61,000 distinct CDR3 sequences, more than 9% recorded once. V gave up 1 base and J gave up 0 bases, with 10 bases separating them. Germline-derived CDR1 and CDR2 are MGHRA and YSYEKL. The CDR3 is 17 residues long. This chain connects TRBV4-1 to TRBJ1-6; D uncertain. The receptor was derived from an adult who was a healthcare worker with PCR-confirmed SARS-CoV-2 infection or an uninfected control (not recorded which). The specimen was whole blood. This chain's CDR3 is CASSQVAVSSYNSPLHF. The DNA for the CDR3 is TGCGCCAGCAGCCAAGTGGCAGTCAGCTCCTATAATTCACCCCTCCACTTT.